This TCR beta chain was captured by sequencing in a study of blood T cells in healthy people across ages. About the research overall: Per two T cells, template switching captured roughly one barcoded beta molecule.

Study-level results: A roughly linear fall in TCR beta diversity per million T cells was seen with increasing age.

Remarks on this clonotype: Its antigen is unidentified.

In germline, CDR1 is SGHRS, CDR2 YFSETQ. The CDR3 consists of 17 residues. The ends were cut back, 6 bases at V and 4 bases at J, with 23 bases in the middle. The authors ran a second PCR of roughly 6 to 12 cycles using a sample-barcoded 5' primer and a J-beta primer mix. Using its own MiXCR run on the 5' RACE reads, TCRdb lists one record per CDR3 protein. Here the sample spans some 1.5 million distinct CDR3 sequences, roughly 28% being singletons. The chain links TRBV5-1 to TRBJ2-1; D call uncertain. This sequence originates from a woman aged 25-40 years in good health. Sequencing was done on a sample of blood. This chain's CDR3 is CASNNPGQQNFYNEQFF. CDR3 nucleotides: TGCGCCAGCAACAATCCCGGGCAGCAGAACTTTTACAATGAGCAGTTCTTC.